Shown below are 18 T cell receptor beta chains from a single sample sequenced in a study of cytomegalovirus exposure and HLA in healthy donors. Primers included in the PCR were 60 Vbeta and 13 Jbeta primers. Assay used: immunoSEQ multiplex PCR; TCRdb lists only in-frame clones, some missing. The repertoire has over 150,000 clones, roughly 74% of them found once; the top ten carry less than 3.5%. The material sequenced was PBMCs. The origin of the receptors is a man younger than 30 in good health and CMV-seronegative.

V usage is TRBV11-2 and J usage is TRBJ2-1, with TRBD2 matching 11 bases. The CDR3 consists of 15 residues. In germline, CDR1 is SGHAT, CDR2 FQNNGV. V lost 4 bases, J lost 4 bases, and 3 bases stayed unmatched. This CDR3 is CASSSLAGGYNEQFF. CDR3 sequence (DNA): TGTGCCAGCAGCTCGCTAGCGGGGGGTTACAATGAGCAGTTCTTC.

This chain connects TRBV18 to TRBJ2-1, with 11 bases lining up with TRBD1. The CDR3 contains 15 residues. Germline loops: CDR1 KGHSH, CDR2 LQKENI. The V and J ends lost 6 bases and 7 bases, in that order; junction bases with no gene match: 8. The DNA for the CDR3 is TGTGCCAGCTCGACCGGGACAGGGGGTCCGAATGAGCAGTTCTTC. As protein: CASSTGTGGPNEQFF.

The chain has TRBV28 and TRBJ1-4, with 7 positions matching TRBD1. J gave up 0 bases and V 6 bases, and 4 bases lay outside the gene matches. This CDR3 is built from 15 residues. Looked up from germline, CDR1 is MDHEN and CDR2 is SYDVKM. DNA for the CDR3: TGTGCCAGCAGAGGGACAGACTCAACTAATGAAAAACTGTTTTTT. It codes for CASRGTDSTNEKLFF. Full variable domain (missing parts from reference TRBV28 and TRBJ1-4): DVKVTQSSRYLVKRTGEKVFLECVQDMDHENMFWYRQDPGLGLRLIYFSYDVKMKEKGDIPEGYSVSREKKERFSLILESASTNQTSMYLCASRGTDSTNEKLFFGSGTQLSVL.

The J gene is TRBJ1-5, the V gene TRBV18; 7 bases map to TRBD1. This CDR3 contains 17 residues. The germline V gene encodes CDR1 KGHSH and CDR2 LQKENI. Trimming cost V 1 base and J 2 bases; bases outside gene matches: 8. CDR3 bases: TGTGCCAGCTCACCACTACGGACCCAGGGGGGCAATCAGCCCCAGCATTTT. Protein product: CASSPLRTQGGNQPQHF.

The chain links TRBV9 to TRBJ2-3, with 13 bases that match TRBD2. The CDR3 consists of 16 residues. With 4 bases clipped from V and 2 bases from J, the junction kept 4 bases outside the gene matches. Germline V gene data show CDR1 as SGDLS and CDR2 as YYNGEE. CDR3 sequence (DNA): TGTGCCAGCAGCCCGGGACTAGCGGGGACCACAGATACGCAGTATTTT. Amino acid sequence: CASSPGLAGTTDTQYF. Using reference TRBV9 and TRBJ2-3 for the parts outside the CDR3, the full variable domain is DSGVTQTPKHLITATGQRVTLRCSPRSGDLSVYWYQQSLDQGLQFLIQYYNGEERAKGNILERFSAQQFPDLHSELNLSSLELGDSALYFCASSPGLAGTTDTQYFGPGTRLTVL.

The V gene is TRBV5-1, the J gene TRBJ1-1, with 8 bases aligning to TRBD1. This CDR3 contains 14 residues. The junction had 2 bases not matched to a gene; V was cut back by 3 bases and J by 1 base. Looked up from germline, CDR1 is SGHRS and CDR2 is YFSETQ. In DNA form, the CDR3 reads TGCGCCAGCAGCTCAGGACAGGGGAACACTGAAGCTTTCTTT. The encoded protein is CASSSGQGNTEAFF.

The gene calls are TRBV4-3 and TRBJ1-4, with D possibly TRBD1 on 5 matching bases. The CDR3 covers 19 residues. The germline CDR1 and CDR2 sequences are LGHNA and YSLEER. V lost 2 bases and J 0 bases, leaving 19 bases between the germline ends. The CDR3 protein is CASSQLGRGRGPTNEKLFF. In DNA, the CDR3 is TGCGCCAGCAGCCAACTGGGAAGGGGTAGGGGCCCAACTAATGAAAAACTGTTTTTT.

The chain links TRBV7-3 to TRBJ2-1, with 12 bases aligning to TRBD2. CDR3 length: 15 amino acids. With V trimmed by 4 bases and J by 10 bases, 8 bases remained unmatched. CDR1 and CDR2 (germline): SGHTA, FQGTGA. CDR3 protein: CASSSTSSGGAEQFF. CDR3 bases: TGTGCCAGCAGCTCGACCTCTAGCGGGGGGGCAGAGCAGTTCTTC.

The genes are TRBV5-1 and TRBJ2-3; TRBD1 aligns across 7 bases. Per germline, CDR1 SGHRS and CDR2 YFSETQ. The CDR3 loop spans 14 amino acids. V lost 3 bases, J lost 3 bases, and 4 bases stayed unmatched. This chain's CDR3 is CASSSGTVTDTQYF. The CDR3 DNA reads TGCGCCAGCAGCTCCGGGACAGTTACAGATACGCAGTATTTT.

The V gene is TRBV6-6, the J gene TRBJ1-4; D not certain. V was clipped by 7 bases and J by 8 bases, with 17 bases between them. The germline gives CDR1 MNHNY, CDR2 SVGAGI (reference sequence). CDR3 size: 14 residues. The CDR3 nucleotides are TGTGCCAGCACCAAGCAAAGGGAGAGGGAAAAACTGTTTTTT. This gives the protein CASTKQREREKLFF.

The CDR3 is CASSKGLAGAEETQYF. The CDR3, as DNA: TGTGCCAGCAGCAAGGGACTAGCGGGGGCAGAAGAGACCCAGTACTTC. V gene TRBV5-4 combines with J gene TRBJ2-5, with 14 bases identical to TRBD2. Germline CDR1 is SGHNT and CDR2 is YYREEE (reference sequence). The J segment lost 3 bases and the V segment lost 4 bases, leaving 5 bases of the junction unmatched. The CDR3 sequence is 16 residues long. Based on the CDR3 plus reference TRBV5-4 and TRBJ2-5, the full variable domain is ETGVTQSPTHLIKTRGQQVTLRCSSQSGHNTVSWYQQALGQGPQFIFQYYREEENGRGNFPPRFSGLQFPNYSSELNVNALELDDSALYLCASSKGLAGAEETQYFGPGTRLLVL.

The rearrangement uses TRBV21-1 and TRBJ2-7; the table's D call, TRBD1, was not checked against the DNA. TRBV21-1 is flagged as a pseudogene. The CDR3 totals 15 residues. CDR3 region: CASSKADRGAYEQYV. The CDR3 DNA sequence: TGTGCCAGCAGCAAAGCGGACAGGGGGGCCTACGAGCAGTACGTC.

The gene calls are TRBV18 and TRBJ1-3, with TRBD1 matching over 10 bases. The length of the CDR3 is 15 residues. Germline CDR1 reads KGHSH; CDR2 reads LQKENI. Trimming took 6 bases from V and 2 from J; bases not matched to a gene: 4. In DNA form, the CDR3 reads TGTGCCAGCTCCCCTGGGACAGGGGCTGGAAACACCATATATTTT. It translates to CASSPGTGAGNTIYF.

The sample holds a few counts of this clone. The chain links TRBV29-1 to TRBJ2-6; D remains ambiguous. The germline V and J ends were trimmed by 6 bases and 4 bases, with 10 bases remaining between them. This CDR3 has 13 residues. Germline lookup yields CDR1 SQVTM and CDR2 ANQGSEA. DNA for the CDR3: TGCAGCGTCGGGTCCCCCGGGGCCAACGTCCTGACTTTC. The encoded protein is CSVGSPGANVLTF.

The CDR3 coding sequence is TGTGCCAGCAGACGACAGGGAGCTAACTATGGCTACACCTTC. As protein: CASRRQGANYGYTF. The chain employs TRBV2 and TRBJ1-2; TRBD1 matches 7 bases. Germline CDR1 reads SNHLY; CDR2 reads FYNNEI. There are 14 residues in the CDR3. Germline trimming cut 6 bases from V and 0 bases from J; bases unmatched to any gene: 4.

The CDR3 DNA reads TGTGCCACACAAACAGGGGCCGGCTACACCTTC. Its protein is CATQTGAGYTF. The chain carries TRBV19 and TRBJ1-2; 7 bases are shared with TRBD1. V trimming: 10 bases; J trimming: 8 bases; junction bases outside the gene matches: 7. Germline values: CDR1 LNHDA, CDR2 SQIVND (reference sequence). The CDR3 runs to 11 residues.

The CDR3 coding sequence is TGCAGTGCCCTCGACAGCTACGAGCAGTACTTC. Its translation is CSALDSYEQYF. The chain couples TRBV20-1 to TRBJ2-5; D perhaps matches TRBD1 (5 bases). The J call may be wrong; the DNA end is better matched by TRBJ2-7. The CDR3 length is 11 residues. Germline values: CDR1 DFQATT, CDR2 SNEGSKA (reference sequence).

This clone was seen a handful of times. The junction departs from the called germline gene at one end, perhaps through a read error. This CDR3 is CASSELAGGQETQYF. CDR3 coding DNA: TGTGCCAGCAGTGAACTAGCGGGGGGGCAAGAGACCCAGTACTTC. The chain carries TRBV10-3 and TRBJ2-5; 13 bases match TRBD2. Germline V CDR1 and CDR2: ENHRY, SYGVKD. The CDR3 is 15 amino acids.